The T cell receptor (beta chain) described here comes from a study of blood T cell repertoires in COVID-19. Method: immunoSEQ multiplex PCR; TCRdb's copy keeps in-frame clones and lacks some. The repertoire holds over 120,000 clones, just over 85% seen once, with under 4.5% in the top ten. This CDR3 is built from 13 residues. V lost 3 bases and J 3 bases, leaving 11 bases between the germline ends. Germline CDR1 is DFQATT and CDR2 is SNEGSKA (reference sequence). The specimen was PBMCs or T cells enriched from blood (not recorded which). The chain links TRBV20-1 to TRBJ1-2, with D hard to call. This clonotype was obtained from a man aged 45-60 years who had recovered from COVID-19. The CDR3 loop reads CSASVKRYYGYTF. The CDR3 DNA reads TGCAGTGCTAGTGTAAAGAGGTACTATGGCTACACCTTC.